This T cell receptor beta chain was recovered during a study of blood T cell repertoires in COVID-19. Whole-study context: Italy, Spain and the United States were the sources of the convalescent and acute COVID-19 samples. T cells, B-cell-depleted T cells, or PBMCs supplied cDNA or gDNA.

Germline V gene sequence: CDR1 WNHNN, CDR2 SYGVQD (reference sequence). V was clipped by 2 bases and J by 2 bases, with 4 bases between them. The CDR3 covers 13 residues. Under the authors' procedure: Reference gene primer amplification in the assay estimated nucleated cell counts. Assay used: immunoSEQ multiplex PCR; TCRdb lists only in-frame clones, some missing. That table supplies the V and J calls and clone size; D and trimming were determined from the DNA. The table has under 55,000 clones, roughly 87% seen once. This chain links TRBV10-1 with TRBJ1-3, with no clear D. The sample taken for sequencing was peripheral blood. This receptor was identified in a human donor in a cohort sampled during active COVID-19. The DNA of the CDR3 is TGCGCCAGCAGTGAGGCTACTGGAAACACCATATATTTT. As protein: CASSEATGNTIYF.